These 8 T cell receptor beta chains were sequenced from one sample in a study of human T cells and chemical hapten exposure. Time point in this sample: pre-sensitization, week 0. As to treatment: therapeutic diphenylcyclopropenone sensitization with weekly scalp DPC. Unfractionated whole blood yielded total RNA. TCRdb reprocessed the RACE reads with MiXCR, giving one entry per CDR3 protein. The sample holds approximately 50,000 distinct CDR3 sequences, 9.5% to 10% seen once. The sample was whole blood, taken in connection with sensitization to the hapten diphenylcyclopropenone (DPC). The receptors shown here come from a woman aged 25-40 years with alopecia areata. Some clones in this sample may be carry-over from other donors' samples.

This clonotype was recorded many times. The chain couples TRBV6-2 or TRBV6-3 to TRBJ2-3; the match to TRBD1 covers 8 bases. The V gene end was trimmed by 4 bases and the J gene end by 0 bases; junction bases not matched to a gene: 9. The CDR3 is made up of 17 amino acids. Germline CDR1 MNHEY, CDR2 SVGEGT. The CDR3 here is CASSFQPGGSSTDTQYF. The CDR3 nucleotides are TGTGCCAGCAGTTTTCAACCAGGGGGCTCTAGCACAGATACGCAGTATTTT.

This clonotype was seen only a few times. The V call is TRBV12-3 or TRBV12-4, the J call TRBJ2-7; D might be TRBD1 or TRBD2, each matching 6 bases. This CDR3 contains 14 residues. Trimming stripped 3 bases from V and 2 bases from J, with 11 bases between. The CDR3 nucleotides read TGTGCCAGCAGTTTGTGGGGGGCTACCTACGAGCAGTACTTC. It is translated as CASSLWGATYEQYF.

This clonotype was recorded only once. V is TRBV7-9 and J is TRBJ2-1; 9 positions agree with TRBD2. V shed 4 bases and J 9 bases; nucleotides not matched to a gene: 7. This CDR3 has 14 amino acids. In germline, CDR1 is SEHNR, CDR2 FQNEAQ (reference sequence). The DNA for the CDR3 is TGTGCCAGCAGCTGGTTGGGACTAGCATCTGAGCAGTTCTTC. Protein sequence: CASSWLGLASEQFF. The full variable domain, completed using reference TRBV7-9 and TRBJ2-1, is DTGVSQNPRHKITKRGQNVTFRCDPISEHNRLYWYRQTLGQGPEFLTYFQNEAQLEKSRLLSDRFSAERPKGSFSTLEIQRTEQGDSAMYLCASSWLGLASEQFFGPGTRLTVL.

This clonotype was seen at least ten times. The chain employs TRBV7-2 and TRBJ2-3; 10 positions agree with TRBD2. After removal of 2 bases from V and 0 bases from J, the junction contained 17 bases not matched to a gene. CDR1 is SGHTA and CDR2 is FQGNSA in the germline V gene. The CDR3 totals 21 residues. CDR3 in DNA: TGTGCCAGCAGCTTAACTATAGCGGGGGGACTAATATTTACTAGCACAGATACGCAGTATTTT. It specifies CASSLTIAGGLIFTSTDTQYF.

The table lists this clonotype with a few counts. This chain uses TRBV7-6 with TRBJ1-6; D not certain. Per the germline V gene, CDR1 is SGHVS and CDR2 is FNYEAQ. With 0 bases removed from V and 9 bases from J, the gap between germline ends came to 12 bases. This CDR3 is 15 amino acids long. CDR3 residues: CASSLAGNSCSPLHF. The DNA for the CDR3 is TGTGCCAGCAGCTTAGCCGGGAACTCTTGTTCACCCCTCCACTTT.

This chain uses TRBV2 with TRBJ2-1; D may be TRBD2 (6 bases). CDR3 length: 13 residues. The V gene lost 3 bases and the J gene lost 8 bases, with 11 bases spanning the gap. The V gene's germline CDR1 is SNHLY and CDR2 FYNNEI. CDR3 bases: TGTGCCAGCAGTGAGTCGGGAGCATATGAGCAGTTCTTC. Translating it yields CASSESGAYEQFF.

This clonotype occurred a few times. The chain is built from TRBV28 and TRBJ2-6; D call uncertain. The CDR3 sequence is 12 residues long. The V and J ends lost 8 bases and 4 bases respectively, with 6 bases between them. The germline V gene encodes CDR1 MDHEN and CDR2 SYDVKM. CDR3 in DNA: TGTGCCAGCCGTCTAGGGGCCAACGTCCTGACTTTC. It is translated as CASRLGANVLTF.

The table lists this clonotype with a few counts. The gene calls are TRBV7-2 and TRBJ2-2; 9 positions match TRBD1. V shed 7 bases and J 4 bases; nucleotides not matched to a gene: 10. The germline V gene has CDR1 SGHTA and CDR2 FQGNSA. CDR3 size: 16 residues. The CDR3 bases are TGTGCCAGCACCCTAGTAGGGACAGGGCGCACCGGGGAGCTGTTTTTT. It is translated as CASTLVGTGRTGELFF.